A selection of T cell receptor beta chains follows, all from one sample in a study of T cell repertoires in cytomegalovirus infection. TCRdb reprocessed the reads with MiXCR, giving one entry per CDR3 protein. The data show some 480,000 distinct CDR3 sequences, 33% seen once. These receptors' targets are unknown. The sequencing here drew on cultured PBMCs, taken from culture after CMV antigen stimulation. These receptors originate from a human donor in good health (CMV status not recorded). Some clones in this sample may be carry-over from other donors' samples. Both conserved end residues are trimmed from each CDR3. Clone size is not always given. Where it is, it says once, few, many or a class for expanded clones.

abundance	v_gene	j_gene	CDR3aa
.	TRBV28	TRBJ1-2	ASSFVGQIGGYGYT
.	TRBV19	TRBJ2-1	ASSLWPGQVRLEQF
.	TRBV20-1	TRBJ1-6	SASIGTGNSPLH
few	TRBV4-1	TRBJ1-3	ASSQGGGSLLVVSGNTIY
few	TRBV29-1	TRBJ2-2	SVDLDIATGELF
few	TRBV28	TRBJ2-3	ASSSGTTRGTDTQY
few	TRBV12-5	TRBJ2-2	ASGLVAGPTSGELF
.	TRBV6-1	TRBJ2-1	ASRRGRYVYNEQF
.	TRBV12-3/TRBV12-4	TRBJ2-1	ASSLRRYNEQF
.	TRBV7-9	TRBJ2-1	ASSLVDQAGLNEQF
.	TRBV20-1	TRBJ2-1	SARPGTSVFRDEQF
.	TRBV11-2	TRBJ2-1	ASSPDRGLHEQF
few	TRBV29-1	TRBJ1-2	SVVVTGDYT
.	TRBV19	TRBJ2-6	ASSEGGTGANVLT
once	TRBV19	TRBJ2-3	ASVRQGADTQY
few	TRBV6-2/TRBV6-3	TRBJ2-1	ASSPGLAGGYSYNEQF
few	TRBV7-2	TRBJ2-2	ASSLTPGNTGELF
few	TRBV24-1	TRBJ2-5	ATSDSLTPTSRETQY
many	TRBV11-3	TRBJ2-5	ASSLGSHGVETQY
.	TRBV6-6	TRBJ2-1	ASSSGRKMGDEQF
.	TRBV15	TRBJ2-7	ATSREGGAYEQY
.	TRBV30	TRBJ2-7	AWSVQNRLQQY
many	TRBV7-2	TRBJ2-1	ASSLVGSGPKKNEQF
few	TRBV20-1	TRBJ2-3	SASGGSTDTQY
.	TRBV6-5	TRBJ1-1	ASSYSILPGPIENTEAF
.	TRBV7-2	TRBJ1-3	ASSLVRDRVSGNTIY
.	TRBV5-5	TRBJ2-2	ASSQDLLNTGELF
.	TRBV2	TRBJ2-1	ASSERTSGSSYNEQF
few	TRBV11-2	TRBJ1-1	ASSPTAGMNTEAF
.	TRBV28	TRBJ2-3	ASSGAPGQGTDTQY
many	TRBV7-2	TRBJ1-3	ASSLGAGSGNTIY
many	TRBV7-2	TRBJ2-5	ASSPRTSGSSKTQY
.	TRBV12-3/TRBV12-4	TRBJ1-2	ASSLEWGGYT
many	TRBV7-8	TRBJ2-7	ASSLRTGAYEQY
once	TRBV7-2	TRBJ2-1	ASSSPLLAGKLEQF
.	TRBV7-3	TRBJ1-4	ASGGSANEKLF
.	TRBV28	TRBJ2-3	ASSRVEDTDTQY
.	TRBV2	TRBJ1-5	ASRGRNSNQPQH
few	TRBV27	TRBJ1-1	ASSPRFGPVSTEAF
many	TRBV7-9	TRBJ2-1	ASRAELAGHEQF
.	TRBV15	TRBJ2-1	ATSRVSSGEQF
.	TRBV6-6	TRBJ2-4	ASSWIGEREGRLAKNIQY
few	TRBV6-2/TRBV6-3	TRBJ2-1	ASKLAGEQYEQF
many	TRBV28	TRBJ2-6	ASSLRTGRNSGANVLT
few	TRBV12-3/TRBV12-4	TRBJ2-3	ASTKGTNTQY
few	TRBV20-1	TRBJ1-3	SATWTASGNTIY
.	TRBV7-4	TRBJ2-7	ASSLGVGSGLDEQY
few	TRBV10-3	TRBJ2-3	ATGTGVTGGTDTQY
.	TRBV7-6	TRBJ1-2	ASSLDFRRKGQGPLYRGYT
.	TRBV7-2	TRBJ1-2	ASSLELGFGYGYT
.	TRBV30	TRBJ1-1	AWSTWGNPTNTEAF
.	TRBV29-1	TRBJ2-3	SVLGLAGGGSVGDTQY
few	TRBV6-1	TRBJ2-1	ASSRRGDYNEQF